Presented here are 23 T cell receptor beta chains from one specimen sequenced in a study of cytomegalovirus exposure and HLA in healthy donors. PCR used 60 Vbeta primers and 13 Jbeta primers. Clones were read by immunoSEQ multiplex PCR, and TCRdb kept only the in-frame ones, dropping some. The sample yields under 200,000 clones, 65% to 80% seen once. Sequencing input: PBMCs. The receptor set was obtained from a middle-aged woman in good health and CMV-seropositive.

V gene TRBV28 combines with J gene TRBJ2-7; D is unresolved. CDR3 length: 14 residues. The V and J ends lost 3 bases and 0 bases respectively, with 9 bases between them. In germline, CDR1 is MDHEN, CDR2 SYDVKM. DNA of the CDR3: TGTGCCAGCAGTTTTTCAGGAAGCTCCTACGAGCAGTACTTC. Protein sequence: CASSFSGSSYEQYF. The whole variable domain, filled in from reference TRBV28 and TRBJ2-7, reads DVKVTQSSRYLVKRTGEKVFLECVQDMDHENMFWYRQDPGLGLRLIYFSYDVKMKEKGDIPEGYSVSREKKERFSLILESASTNQTSMYLCASSFSGSSYEQYFGPGTRLTVT.

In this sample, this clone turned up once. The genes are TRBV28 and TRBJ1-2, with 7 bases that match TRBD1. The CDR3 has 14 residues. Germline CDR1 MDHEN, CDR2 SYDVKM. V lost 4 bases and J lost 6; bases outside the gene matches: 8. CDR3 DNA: TGTGCCAGCAGTTATGGGGCAGGGGGAAATGGCTACACCTTC. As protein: CASSYGAGGNGYTF.

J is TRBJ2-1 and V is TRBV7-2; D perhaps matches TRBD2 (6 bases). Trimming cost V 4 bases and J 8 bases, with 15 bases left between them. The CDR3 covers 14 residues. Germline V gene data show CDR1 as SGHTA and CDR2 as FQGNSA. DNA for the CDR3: TGTGCCAGCAGCTCCAACCGGGGGTTCGATGAGCAGTTCTTC. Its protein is CASSSNRGFDEQFF.

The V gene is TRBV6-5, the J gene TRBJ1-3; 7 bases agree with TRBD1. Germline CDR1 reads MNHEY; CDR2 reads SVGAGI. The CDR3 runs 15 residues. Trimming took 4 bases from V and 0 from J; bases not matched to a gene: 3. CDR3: CASSSTGNSGNTIYF. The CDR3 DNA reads TGTGCCAGCAGTTCGACAGGGAACTCTGGAAACACCATATATTTT.

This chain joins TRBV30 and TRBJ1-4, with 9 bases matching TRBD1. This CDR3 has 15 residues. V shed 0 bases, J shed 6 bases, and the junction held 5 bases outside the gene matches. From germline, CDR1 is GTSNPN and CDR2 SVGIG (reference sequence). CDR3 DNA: TGTGCCTGGAGTGTACCGTGGACAGGGGATGAAAAACTGTTTTTT. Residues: CAWSVPWTGDEKLFF. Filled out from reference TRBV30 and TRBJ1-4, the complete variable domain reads SQTIHQWPATLVQPVGSPLSLECTVEGTSNPNLYWYRQAAGRGLQLLFYSVGIGQISSEVPQNLSASRPQDRQFILSSKKLLLSDSGFYLCAWSVPWTGDEKLFFGSGTQLSVL.

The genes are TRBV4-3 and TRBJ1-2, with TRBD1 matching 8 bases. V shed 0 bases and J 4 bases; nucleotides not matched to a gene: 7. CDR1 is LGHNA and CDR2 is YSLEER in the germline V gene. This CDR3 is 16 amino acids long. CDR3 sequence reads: CASSQEQGQGFYGYTF. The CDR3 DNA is TGCGCCAGCAGCCAAGAGCAAGGACAGGGCTTCTATGGCTACACCTTC.

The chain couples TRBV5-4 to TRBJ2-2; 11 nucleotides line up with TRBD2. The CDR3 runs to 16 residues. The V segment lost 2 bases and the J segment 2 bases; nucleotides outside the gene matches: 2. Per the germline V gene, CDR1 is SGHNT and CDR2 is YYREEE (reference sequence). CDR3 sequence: CASSFGTSGNTGELFF. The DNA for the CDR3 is TGTGCCAGCAGCTTCGGGACTAGCGGAAACACCGGGGAGCTGTTTTTT.

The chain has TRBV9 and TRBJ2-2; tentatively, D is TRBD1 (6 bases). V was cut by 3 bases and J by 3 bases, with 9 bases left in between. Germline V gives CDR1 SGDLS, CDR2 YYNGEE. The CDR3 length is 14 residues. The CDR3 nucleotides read TGTGCCAGCAGCGGACAGGCCTACACCGGGGAGCTGTTTTTT. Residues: CASSGQAYTGELFF.

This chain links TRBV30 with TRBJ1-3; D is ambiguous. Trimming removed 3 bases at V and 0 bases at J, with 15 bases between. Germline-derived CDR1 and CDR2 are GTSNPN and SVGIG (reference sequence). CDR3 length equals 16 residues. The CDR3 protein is CAWSEGSRVSGNTIYF. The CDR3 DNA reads TGTGCCTGGAGCGAAGGCTCCCGGGTCTCTGGAAACACCATATATTTT.

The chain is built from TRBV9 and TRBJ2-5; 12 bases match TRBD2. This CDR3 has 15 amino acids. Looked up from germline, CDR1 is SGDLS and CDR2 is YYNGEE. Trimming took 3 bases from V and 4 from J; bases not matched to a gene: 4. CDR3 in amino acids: CASSATSGSLETQYF. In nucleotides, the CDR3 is TGTGCCAGCAGCGCGACTAGCGGGAGCCTAGAGACCCAGTACTTC. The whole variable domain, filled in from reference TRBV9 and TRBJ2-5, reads DSGVTQTPKHLITATGQRVTLRCSPRSGDLSVYWYQQSLDQGLQFLIQYYNGEERAKGNILERFSAQQFPDLHSELNLSSLELGDSALYFCASSATSGSLETQYFGPGTRLLVL.

CDR3 bases: TGTGCCAGCAGCCCCCGGGGAGCGGGGGGCGAGCAGTACTTC. Amino acids: CASSPRGAGGEQYF. The V call is TRBV4-2, the J call TRBJ2-7; TRBD2 matches at 9 bases. The junction had 7 bases not matched to a gene; V was cut back by 4 bases and J by 6 bases. The CDR3 loop spans 14 amino acids. Germline values: CDR1 LGHNA, CDR2 YNFKEQ.

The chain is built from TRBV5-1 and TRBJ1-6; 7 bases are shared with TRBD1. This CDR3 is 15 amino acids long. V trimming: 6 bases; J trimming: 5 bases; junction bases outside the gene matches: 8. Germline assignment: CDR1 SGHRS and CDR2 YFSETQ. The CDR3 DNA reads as TGCGCCAGCAAAGGGGGCGCAGGTGATAATTCACCCCTCCACTTT. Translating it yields CASKGGAGDNSPLHF.

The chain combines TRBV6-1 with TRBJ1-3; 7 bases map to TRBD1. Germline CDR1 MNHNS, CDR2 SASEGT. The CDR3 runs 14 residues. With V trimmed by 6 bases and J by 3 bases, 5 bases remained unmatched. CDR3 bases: TGTGCCAGCAGACCCAGGGGGAGTGGAAACACCATATATTTT. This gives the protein CASRPRGSGNTIYF.

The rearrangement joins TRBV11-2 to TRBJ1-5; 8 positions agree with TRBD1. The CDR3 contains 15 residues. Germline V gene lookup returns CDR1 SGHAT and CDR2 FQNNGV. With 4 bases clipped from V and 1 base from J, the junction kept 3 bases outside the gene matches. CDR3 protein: CASSSGGRSNQPQHF. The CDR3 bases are TGTGCCAGCAGCTCAGGGGGCAGGAGCAATCAGCCCCAGCATTTT.

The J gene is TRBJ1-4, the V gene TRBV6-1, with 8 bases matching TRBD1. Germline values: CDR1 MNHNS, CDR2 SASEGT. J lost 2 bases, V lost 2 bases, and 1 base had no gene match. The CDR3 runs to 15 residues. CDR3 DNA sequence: TGTGCCAGCAGTGAACAGGGGGCGACTAATGAAAAACTGTTTTTT. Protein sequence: CASSEQGATNEKLFF.

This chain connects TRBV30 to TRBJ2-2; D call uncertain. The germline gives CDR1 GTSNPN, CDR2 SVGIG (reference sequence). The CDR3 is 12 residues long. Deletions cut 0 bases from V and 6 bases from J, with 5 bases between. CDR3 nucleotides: TGTGCCTGGAGTGTGTATCCCGGGGAGCTGTTTTTT. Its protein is CAWSVYPGELFF.

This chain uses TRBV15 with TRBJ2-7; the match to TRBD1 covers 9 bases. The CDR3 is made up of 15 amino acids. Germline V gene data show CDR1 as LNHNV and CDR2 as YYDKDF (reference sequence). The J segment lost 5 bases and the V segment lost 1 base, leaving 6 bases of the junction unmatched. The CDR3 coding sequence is TGTGCCACCAGCAGAGGTGGGACAGGGAGCAACGAGCAGTACTTC. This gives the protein CATSRGGTGSNEQYF.

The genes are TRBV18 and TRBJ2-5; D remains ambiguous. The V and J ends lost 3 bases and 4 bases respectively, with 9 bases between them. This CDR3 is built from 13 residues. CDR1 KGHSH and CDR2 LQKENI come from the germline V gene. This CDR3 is CASSPRLGETQYF. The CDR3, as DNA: TGTGCCAGCTCACCGAGGTTAGGAGAGACCCAGTACTTC.

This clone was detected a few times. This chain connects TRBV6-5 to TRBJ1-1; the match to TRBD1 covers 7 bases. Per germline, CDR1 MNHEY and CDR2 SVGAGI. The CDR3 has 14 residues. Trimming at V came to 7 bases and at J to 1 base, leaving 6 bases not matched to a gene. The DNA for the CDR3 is TGTGCCAGCACCAAGACAGGGTGGAACACTGAAGCTTTCTTT. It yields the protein CASTKTGWNTEAFF.

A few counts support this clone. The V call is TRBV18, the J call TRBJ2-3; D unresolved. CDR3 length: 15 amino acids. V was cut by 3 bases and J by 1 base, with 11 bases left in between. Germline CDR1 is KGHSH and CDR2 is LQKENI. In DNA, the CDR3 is TGTGCCAGCTCACCGAATTCCCAGGGCACAGATACGCAGTATTTT. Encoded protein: CASSPNSQGTDTQYF.

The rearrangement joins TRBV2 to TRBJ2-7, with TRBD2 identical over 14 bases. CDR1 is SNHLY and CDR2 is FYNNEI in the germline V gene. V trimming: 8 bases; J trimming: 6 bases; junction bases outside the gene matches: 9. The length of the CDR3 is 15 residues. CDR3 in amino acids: CASSGLAGAEGEQYF. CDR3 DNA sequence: TGTGCCAGCTCGGGACTAGCGGGAGCGGAAGGCGAGCAGTACTTC.

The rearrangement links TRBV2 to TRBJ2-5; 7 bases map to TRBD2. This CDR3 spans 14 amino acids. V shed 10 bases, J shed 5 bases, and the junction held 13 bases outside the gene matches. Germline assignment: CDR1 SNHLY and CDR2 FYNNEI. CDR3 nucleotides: TGTGCCACCAGCTCTAGGGAGGGCGCGGAGACCCAGTACTTC. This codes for CATSSREGAETQYF.

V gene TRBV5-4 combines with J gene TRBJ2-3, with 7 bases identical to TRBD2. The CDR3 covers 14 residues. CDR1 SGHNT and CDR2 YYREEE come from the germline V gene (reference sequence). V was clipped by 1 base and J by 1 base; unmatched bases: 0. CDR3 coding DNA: TGTGCCAGCAGCTTGACTAGCGGCACAGATACGCAGTATTTT. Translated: CASSLTSGTDTQYF.